This T cell receptor (beta chain) was identified in a study of vaccination and CD4 T cells after COVID-19. Sequencing of DNA taken from cultured CD4+ T cells relied on the Oncomine TCR Beta short-read assay. The template was genomic DNA from cultured CD4+ T cells. TCRdb re-derived calls from the PCR reads in MiXCR, one entry per CDR3 protein. This table holds about 2,800 distinct CDR3 sequences, 39% found once. Treatment indicated: 10-day PBMC culture with coronavirus spike peptide pools or control peptides (ViraFEST assay). The unexposed donor gave CD4+ T cells before the COVID-19 pandemic (2011-2018). As to this clonotype: The antigen remains undetermined.

Trimming pared 10 bases from V and 5 bases from J, leaving 12 bases between. Germline CDR1 reads MDHEN; CDR2 reads SYDVKM. The CDR3 contains 12 residues. The sample taken for sequencing was CD4+ T cells from blood, cultured in vitro. This receptor was taken from a human donor in good health. The rearrangement links TRBV28 to TRBJ1-5; D might be TRBD1 (6 bases). CDR3 DNA: TGTGCCACCCTGAGGGGGTATCAGCCCCAGCATTTT. Amino acid sequence: CATLRGYQPQHF. Filled out from reference TRBV28 and TRBJ1-5, the complete variable domain reads DVKVTQSSRYLVKRTGEKVFLECVQDMDHENMFWYRQDPGLGLRLIYFSYDVKMKEKGDIPEGYSVSREKKERFSLILESASTNQTSMYLCATLRGYQPQHFGDGTRLSIL.